This T cell receptor beta chain was identified in a study of blood T cell repertoires in COVID-19. Study-level background: Specimens from acute and convalescent COVID-19 originated in the United States, Italy and Spain.

Trimming cost V 0 bases and J 8 bases, with 12 bases left between them. This CDR3 contains 14 residues. CDR1 and CDR2 from the germline V gene are SGHRS and YFSETQ. This clone was seen just once. Original methodology: For nucleated cells, counts were estimated from reference gene primer amplification. Clones were sequenced by immunoSEQ multiplex PCR, and TCRdb holds only the in-frame ones, with some missing. That table gives V, J and clone size, and the DNA gave D and trimming. The data show fewer than 200,000 clones, with about 85% seen just once and 20% to 25% held by the top ten. The sequence was collected from a man in his fifties or sixties with active or convalescent COVID-19. The sample was peripheral blood. V gene TRBV5-1 combines with J gene TRBJ2-1; unclear D gene. CDR3 residues: CASSLGSLTHEQFF. CDR3 coding DNA: TGCGCCAGCAGCTTGGGTAGCTTGACCCATGAGCAGTTCTTC. The variable domain in full, completed from reference TRBV5-1 and TRBJ2-1, reads KAGVTQTPRYLIKTRGQQVTLSCSPISGHRSVSWYQQTPGQGLQFLFEYFSETQRNKGNFPGRFSGRQFSNSRSEMNVSTLELGDSALYLCASSLGSLTHEQFFGPGTRLTVL.